The text below deals with one T cell receptor (beta chain). The PCR employed 60 Vbeta primers together with 13 Jbeta primers. Sequencing was performed with immunoSEQ multiplex PCR; in TCRdb, only in-frame clones are kept and a portion is missing. The table includes over 70,000 clones, around three fifths detected once. The CDR3 sequence is 13 residues long. This record comes from a study of cytomegalovirus exposure and HLA in healthy donors. This receptor was obtained from a woman between 50 and 59 years old in good health and CMV-seropositive. The J gene is TRBJ2-1, the V gene TRBV12-2; the table names TRBD2, a call not compared with the DNA. TRBV12-2 is tagged as a pseudogene. The material sequenced was PBMCs. This chain's CDR3 is CASRLVGGDEQFF. CDR3 nucleotide sequence: TGTGCAAGTCGCTTAGTAGGCGGGGATGAGCAGTTCTTC.